The 30 T cell receptor beta chains below were found in one sample sequenced in a study of technical replicates of blood from a handful of donors. Produced via immunoSEQ multiplex PCR; TCRdb's table is partial and in-frame only. This repertoire shows approximately 81,000 clones, roughly four fifths found once; its top ten account for about 4%. The material sequenced was PBMCs. The receptors were sampled from a human donor in good health. Some clones in this sample may be carry-over from other donors' samples.

The V call is TRBV4-2, the J call TRBJ2-5; 7 positions match TRBD2. The CDR3 consists of 14 residues. Germline V gene data show CDR1 as LGHNA and CDR2 as YNFKEQ. J was trimmed by 5 bases and V by 1 base; bases with no gene match: 4. In DNA, the CDR3 is TGTGCCAGCAGCCAAGCCTCGGGAGGTGAGACCCAGTACTTC. Encoded protein: CASSQASGGETQYF.

The V gene is TRBV30, the J gene TRBJ2-7, with 9 bases that match TRBD2. CDR3 length: 13 residues. The germline gives CDR1 GTSNPN, CDR2 SVGIG (reference sequence). The junction had 4 bases not matched to a gene; V was cut back by 5 bases and J by 2 bases. The CDR3 bases are TGTGCCTGGCACCTAGCGGGACCCTACGAGCAGTACTTC. Its protein product is CAWHLAGPYEQYF.

This clone was picked up one time. The chain carries TRBV14 and TRBJ2-7; 10 positions agree with TRBD1. J lost 4 bases, V lost 0 bases, and 9 bases had no gene match. This CDR3 spans 17 amino acids. Germline CDR1 SGHDN, CDR2 FVKESK. The CDR3 loop reads CASSQESWRDRGYEQYF. The CDR3 region has the DNA TGTGCCAGCAGCCAAGAATCGTGGAGGGACAGGGGATACGAGCAGTACTTC.

This sequence joins TRBV4-3 and TRBJ1-2; D possibly corresponds to TRBD1 (6 bases). Trimming stripped 0 bases from V and 5 bases from J, with 16 bases between. The CDR3 is 16 residues long. CDR1 and CDR2 (germline): LGHNA, YSLEER. The CDR3 nucleotides read TGCGCCAGCAGCCAAGATCTGACAGGCCAGATATATGGCTACACCTTC. It translates to CASSQDLTGQIYGYTF.

This sequence joins TRBV7-2 and TRBJ1-1; 7 bases are a match to TRBD1. The trim removed 1 base at V and 2 bases at J, leaving 7 bases unmatched. Looked up from germline, CDR1 is SGHTA and CDR2 is FQGNSA. The length of the CDR3 is 16 residues. CDR3 DNA sequence: TGTGCCAGCAGCTTAGTAGGGGGCGGAACCAACACTGAAGCTTTCTTT. This codes for CASSLVGGGTNTEAFF. Looking up the rest from reference TRBV7-2 and TRBJ1-1 gives the full variable domain: GAGVSQSPSNKVTEKGKDVELRCDPISGHTALYWYRQSLGQGLEFLIYFQGNSAPDKSGLPSDRFSAERTGGSVSTLTIQRTQQEDSAVYLCASSLVGGGTNTEAFFGQGTRLTVV.

The CDR3 nucleotides read TGTGCCAGCAGTCACCCCGAGGGGGCCGAGCAGTACTTC. It is translated as CASSHPEGAEQYF. The V and J genes are TRBV6-6 and TRBJ2-7; TRBD1 matches 7 bases. CDR1 MNHNY and CDR2 SVGAGI come from the germline V gene (reference sequence). There are 13 residues in the CDR3. V shed 5 bases, J shed 6 bases, and the junction held 7 bases outside the gene matches.

This sequence joins TRBV18 and TRBJ2-3; 14 bases align to TRBD2. V was pared by 6 bases and J by 5 bases, with 10 bases of the junction left unmatched. The CDR3 sequence is 17 residues long. Germline-derived CDR1 and CDR2 are KGHSH and LQKENI. The CDR3 reads CASSRFLTSGGEDTQYF. The CDR3 DNA is TGTGCCAGCTCCCGTTTTTTGACTAGCGGGGGGGAAGATACGCAGTATTTT.

A few counts support this clone. The chain has TRBV13 and TRBJ1-1, with TRBD1 as a possible D gene (6 bases). Germline lookup yields CDR1 PRHDT and CDR2 FYEKMQ (reference sequence). The CDR3 sequence is 14 residues long. V shed 5 bases and J shed 4 bases, with 14 bases lying between them. The CDR3 DNA reads as TGTGCCAGCAGCCCTGAACGGACAGCCACTGAAGCTTTCTTT. This codes for CASSPERTATEAFF.

The genes are TRBV7-9 and TRBJ2-3; 8 bases fit TRBD2. Losses at the gene ends were 2 bases for V and 5 bases for J; bases not matched to a gene: 9. The CDR3 contains 16 residues. The germline V gene encodes CDR1 SEHNR and CDR2 FQNEAQ (reference sequence). CDR3 region: CASSLLPSGSLDTQYF. The CDR3, as DNA: TGTGCCAGCAGCTTACTCCCCAGCGGGAGTTTAGATACGCAGTATTTT.

This clone was observed a few times. The chain joins TRBV7-9 to TRBJ2-1; a weak D match, TRBD2 (7 bases). Germline-derived CDR1 and CDR2 are SEHNR and FQNEAQ (reference sequence). CDR3 length: 14 residues. V lost 6 bases and J 10 bases, leaving 19 bases between the germline ends. The CDR3 loop reads CASSLADSRGEQFF. The CDR3 nucleotides are TGTGCCAGCAGTCTAGCGGACAGCCGGGGGGAGCAGTTCTTC. The full variable domain, its missing parts supplied by reference TRBV7-9 and TRBJ2-1, is DTGVSQNPRHKITKRGQNVTFRCDPISEHNRLYWYRQTLGQGPEFLTYFQNEAQLEKSRLLSDRFSAERPKGSFSTLEIQRTEQGDSAMYLCASSLADSRGEQFFGPGTRLTVL.

Details on this clone: The sample contains more than one DNA sequence encoding this CDR3. The chain has TRBV5-1 and TRBJ2-1; 10 positions match TRBD2. The CDR3 length is 14 residues. V gave up 8 bases and J gave up 4 bases; unmatched junction bases: 6. The germline CDR1 and CDR2 sequences are SGHRS and YFSETQ. The CDR3 sequence is CASSPSGGYNEQFF. DNA for the CDR3: TGCGCCAGTTCCCCTAGCGGGGGTTACAATGAGCAGTTCTTC.

The V call is TRBV6-5, the J call TRBJ1-1; 7 positions match TRBD1. CDR3 length: 13 amino acids. Germline assignment: CDR1 MNHEY and CDR2 SVGAGI. The ends lost 7 bases at V and 3 bases at J; junction bases unmatched: 5. The CDR3 DNA follows: TGTGCCAGCAATGACAGGGTCCACACTGAAGCTTTCTTT. This codes for CASNDRVHTEAFF.

V usage is TRBV29-1 and J usage is TRBJ2-5, with D maybe TRBD2 (5 bases). From germline, CDR1 is SQVTM and CDR2 ANQGSEA. The CDR3 extends over 12 amino acids. Trimming took 4 bases from V and 4 from J, leaving 10 bases between them. CDR3 residues: CSVGGYGETQYF. The DNA of the CDR3 is TGCAGCGTTGGAGGGTATGGAGAGACCCAGTACTTC.

The chain is built from TRBV4-1 and TRBJ1-2; D ambiguous. The V end lost 0 bases, the J end lost 8 bases, and 10 bases lay between the germline ends. CDR1 is MGHRA and CDR2 is YSYEKL in the germline V gene. This CDR3 spans 13 amino acids. The CDR3 coding sequence is TGCGCCAGCAGCCAAGAGAGGCCAGACGGCTACACCTTC. It specifies CASSQERPDGYTF.

This rearrangement joins TRBV6-1 to TRBJ1-1, with D uncertain. The CDR3 consists of 14 residues. V dropped 7 bases and J dropped 5 bases, with 17 bases sitting between them. The germline V gene encodes CDR1 MNHNS and CDR2 SASEGT. For the CDR3, the DNA is TGTGCCAGCATCCTTGCGGGGAAATGGACTGAAGCTTTCTTT. Translated, it gives CASILAGKWTEAFF.

CDR3 coding DNA: TGCGCCAGCAGCCTTACTAATGAGCAGTTCTTC. It is translated as CASSLTNEQFF. The chain has TRBV5-1 and TRBJ2-1; the D is unclear. The CDR3 length is 11 residues. Trimming left V 4 bases short and J 7 bases short, with 6 bases between. Germline CDR1 is SGHRS and CDR2 is YFSETQ.

This chain connects TRBV12-5 to TRBJ1-2; 10 bases match TRBD1. CDR3 length equals 14 residues. The V and J ends lost 6 bases and 7 bases, in that order; junction bases with no gene match: 8. Per germline, CDR1 LGHNT and CDR2 FRNRAP. The CDR3 coding sequence is TGTGCTAGTGGCCTAGACAGGGGGCAAGCTGGCTACACCTTC. This codes for CASGLDRGQAGYTF. The full variable domain, its missing parts supplied by reference TRBV12-5 and TRBJ1-2, is DARVTQTPRHKVTEMGQEVTMRCQPILGHNTVFWYRQTMMQGLELLAYFRNRAPLDDSGMPKDRFSAEMPDATLATLKIQPSEPRDSAVYFCASGLDRGQAGYTFGSGTRLTVV.

The chain couples TRBV7-2 to TRBJ2-7; D not resolved. The V gene's germline CDR1 is SGHTA and CDR2 FQGNSA. Trimming stripped 2 bases from V and 2 bases from J, with 4 bases between. The CDR3 is 12 amino acids. The CDR3 loop is CASSLSAYEQYF. In DNA form, the CDR3 reads TGTGCCAGCAGCTTATCCGCCTACGAGCAGTACTTC.

This chain links TRBV4-2 with TRBJ2-7, with a possible D match to TRBD1 (6 bases). Per germline, CDR1 LGHNA and CDR2 YNFKEQ. This CDR3 is 12 amino acids long. V was clipped by 3 bases and J by 6 bases, with 9 bases between them. The chain's CDR3 is CASSQDSGEQYF. The CDR3 coding sequence is TGTGCCAGCAGCCAGGACAGTGGCGAGCAGTACTTC.

This chain links TRBV7-2 with TRBJ1-1, with 11 bases identical to TRBD1. Germline V gives CDR1 SGHTA, CDR2 FQGNSA. The CDR3 has 15 residues. V trimming: 3 bases; J trimming: 6 bases; junction bases outside the gene matches: 6. The CDR3 DNA is TGTGCCAGCAGCTTTGGACAGGGGGCCGTGTCTGAAGCTTTCTTT. Encoded protein: CASSFGQGAVSEAFF.

Only one count was recorded for this clone. The CDR3 loop is CASSQTGESNTIYF. The CDR3 DNA is TGCGCCAGCAGCCAAACAGGGGAATCAAACACCATATATTTT. The chain is built from TRBV5-1 and TRBJ1-3, with TRBD1 identical over 7 bases. With 4 bases clipped from V and 6 bases from J, the junction kept 7 bases outside the gene matches. The V gene's germline CDR1 is SGHRS and CDR2 YFSETQ. There are 14 residues in the CDR3.

The V and J genes are TRBV30 and TRBJ1-1; tentatively, D is TRBD1 (6 bases). The CDR3 is 11 residues long. Trimming shortened V by 2 bases and J by 12 bases, and 13 bases separated the two germline ends. CDR1 GTSNPN and CDR2 SVGIG come from the germline V gene (reference sequence). The CDR3 DNA is TGTGCCTGGAGTTACAGGGTCGAAACTTTCTTT. It codes for CAWSYRVETFF. Supplemented by reference TRBV30 and TRBJ1-1, the full variable domain reads SQTIHQWPATLVQPVGSPLSLECTVEGTSNPNLYWYRQAAGRGLQLLFYSVGIGQISSEVPQNLSASRPQDRQFILSSKKLLLSDSGFYLCAWSYRVETFFGQGTRLTVV.

The gene calls are TRBV5-1 and TRBJ2-7; a possible D gene is TRBD1 (5 bases). Trimming removed 0 bases at V and 3 bases at J, with 10 bases between. The CDR3 runs 14 residues. Germline V lookup: CDR1 SGHRS, CDR2 YFSETQ. The CDR3 nucleotides are TGCGCCAGCAGCTTGGCGACCGACAGCTACGAGCAGTACTTC. Protein sequence: CASSLATDSYEQYF.

This rearrangement joins TRBV19 to TRBJ1-1; 8 nucleotides match TRBD1. V was pared by 5 bases and J by 4 bases, with 6 bases of the junction left unmatched. The CDR3 extends over 14 amino acids. Germline V gene lookup returns CDR1 LNHDA and CDR2 SQIVND (reference sequence). CDR3 nucleotide sequence: TGTGCCAGTAGTCCACAGGGGGGTGGCACTGAAGCTTTCTTT. Protein product: CASSPQGGGTEAFF. Full variable domain (remainder filled in from reference TRBV19 and TRBJ1-1): DGGITQSPKYLFRKEGQNVTLSCEQNLNHDAMYWYRQDPGQGLRLIYYSQIVNDFQKGDIAEGYSVSREKKESFPLTVTSAQKNPTAFYLCASSPQGGGTEAFFGQGTRLTVV.

The chain couples TRBV9 to TRBJ2-1; TRBD2 matches 12 bases. CDR3 length equals 14 residues. V gave up 6 bases and J gave up 7 bases; unmatched junction bases: 5. Germline V gives CDR1 SGDLS, CDR2 YYNGEE. CDR3: CASTTSGGGNEQFF. CDR3 coding DNA: TGTGCCAGCACGACTAGCGGGGGTGGGAATGAGCAGTTCTTC.

J is TRBJ1-5 and V is TRBV6-1; D might be TRBD1 (6 bases). The CDR3 is 15 residues long. V lost 2 bases to trimming and J lost 2 bases, with 10 bases between them. CDR1 is MNHNS, CDR2 SASEGT, per germline. In DNA form, the CDR3 reads TGTGCCAGCAGTGAACGGGGGGCTGGCAATCAGCCCCAGCATTTT. It encodes CASSERGAGNQPQHF.

The chain uses TRBV7-9 and TRBJ1-4, with D perhaps matching TRBD1 (6 bases). The V gene lost 8 bases and the J gene lost 3 bases, with 10 bases spanning the gap. The germline V gene encodes CDR1 SEHNR and CDR2 FQNEAQ (reference sequence). The CDR3 is 13 amino acids. CDR3 bases: TGTGCCAGCGGAACAGGGTCTAATGAAAAACTGTTTTTT. This gives the protein CASGTGSNEKLFF.

J is TRBJ1-6 and V is TRBV4-1, with D unresolved. CDR3 length equals 17 residues. V was cut by 3 bases and J by 0 bases, with 12 bases left in between. CDR1 is MGHRA and CDR2 is YSYEKL in the germline V gene. CDR3 region: CASSHPAASSYNSPLHF. The CDR3 DNA sequence: TGCGCCAGCAGCCATCCGGCGGCGAGCTCCTATAATTCACCCCTCCACTTT.

This clone was recorded a few times. This chain uses TRBV6-4 with TRBJ2-1; TRBD2 matches at 7 bases. V shed 6 bases, J shed 12 bases, and the junction held 20 bases outside the gene matches. CDR1 and CDR2 from the germline V gene are MRHNA and SNTAGT. There are 16 residues in the CDR3. The CDR3 DNA is TGTGCCAGCAGCGACGGACTAGATGGGGGACCGGAGAGGCAGTTCTTC. Protein product: CASSDGLDGGPERQFF.

The CDR3 DNA reads as TGTGCCAGCAGCTTGGAGGGGGCGGGAGCTTTCTTT. Amino acid sequence: CASSLEGAGAFF. The rearrangement links TRBV5-6 to TRBJ1-1, with 7 bases that match TRBD1. From germline, CDR1 is SGHDT and CDR2 YYEEEE. The CDR3 totals 12 residues. V gave up 0 bases and J gave up 10 bases; unmatched junction bases: 3. The complete variable domain, with remaining parts taken from reference TRBV5-6 and TRBJ1-1, reads DAGVTQSPTHLIKTRGQQVTLRCSPKSGHDTVSWYQQALGQGPQFIFQYYEEEERQRGNFPDRFSGHQFPNYSSELNVNALLLGDSALYLCASSLEGAGAFFGQGTRLTVV.